A single sample gave rise to the 24 T cell receptor beta chains below, sequenced in a study of blood T cell repertoires in COVID-19. The table came from immunoSEQ multiplex PCR; TCRdb's copy has only in-frame clones and leaves some out. The sample has about 60,000 clones; over 70% are singletons. The sample taken for sequencing was peripheral blood. Receptor source: a human donor in a cohort sampled during active COVID-19.

The chain links TRBV6-2 or TRBV6-3 to TRBJ2-7; 8 nucleotides agree with TRBD1. The J segment lost 5 bases and the V segment lost 5 bases, leaving 8 bases of the junction unmatched. Germline lookup yields CDR1 MNHEY and CDR2 SVGEGT. This CDR3 is 14 amino acids long. For the CDR3, the DNA is TGTGCCAGCAGTCGGACAGGGAAGAGGAACGAGCAGTACTTC. Its translation is CASSRTGKRNEQYF.

J is TRBJ2-1 and V is TRBV5-1; D gene uncertain. CDR1 and CDR2 from the germline V gene are SGHRS and YFSETQ. The V and J ends lost 4 bases and 9 bases respectively, with 8 bases between them. This CDR3 is 11 amino acids long. The CDR3 sequence: CASSRNSEQFF. The CDR3 coding sequence is TGCGCCAGCAGCCGTAATAGTGAGCAGTTCTTC.

The rearrangement links TRBV7-3 to TRBJ2-6, with 7 bases that match TRBD2. Per germline, CDR1 SGHTA and CDR2 FQGTGA. With V trimmed by 4 bases and J by 0 bases, 3 bases remained unmatched. This CDR3 comprises 16 residues. CDR3 nucleotide sequence: TGTGCCAGCAGCTCCGGGGGGACCTCTGGGGCCAACGTCCTGACTTTC. This gives the protein CASSSGGTSGANVLTF.

V usage is TRBV6-2 or TRBV6-3 and J usage is TRBJ2-1; weak D call: TRBD2 (6 bases). The germline V and J ends were trimmed by 6 bases and 0 bases, with 12 bases remaining between them. The germline CDR1 and CDR2 sequences are MNHEY and SVGEGT. CDR3 size: 15 residues. The CDR3 nucleotides are TGTGCCAGCAGCTTAACCGGGGGCTCCTACAATGAGCAGTTCTTC. It specifies CASSLTGGSYNEQFF.

The chain joins TRBV2 to TRBJ1-5; D possibly corresponds to TRBD1 (6 bases). In germline, CDR1 is SNHLY, CDR2 FYNNEI. The CDR3 length is 14 residues. Trimming cost V 3 bases and J 7 bases, with 13 bases left between them. The CDR3 protein is CASSDGGGGQPQHF. Here the CDR3 DNA reads TGTGCCAGCAGTGATGGGGGAGGGGGGCAGCCCCAGCATTTT.

V is TRBV29-1 and J is TRBJ1-4; D uncertain. The length of the CDR3 is 12 residues. V lost 4 bases and J 5 bases, leaving 8 bases between the germline ends. Germline loops: CDR1 SQVTM, CDR2 ANQGSEA. CDR3 in amino acids: CSVAGYNEKLFF. CDR3 nucleotides: TGCAGCGTTGCAGGTTACAATGAAAAACTGTTTTTT.

This chain joins TRBV29-1 and TRBJ2-5; TRBD2 might be the D (5 bases). The germline V and J ends were trimmed by 1 base and 4 bases, with 10 bases remaining between them. Germline loops: CDR1 SQVTM, CDR2 ANQGSEA. The CDR3 consists of 13 residues. Here the CDR3 DNA reads TGCAGCGTTGAAGTAGCGTACGGAGAGACCCAGTACTTC. Its protein is CSVEVAYGETQYF.

The chain links TRBV9 to TRBJ2-5; weak D call: TRBD1 (6 bases). The CDR3 runs 15 residues. Germline V gene lookup returns CDR1 SGDLS and CDR2 YYNGEE. Trimming took 0 bases from V and 7 from J, leaving 16 bases between them. The CDR3 bases are TGTGCCAGCAGCGTAGTACCAGGGGTAGAAGGGACCCAGTACTTC. This translates into CASSVVPGVEGTQYF.

The chain joins TRBV19 to TRBJ2-7; maybe TRBD1 (5 bases). Deletions cut 5 bases from V and 6 bases from J, with 17 bases between. Germline V CDR1 and CDR2: LNHDA, SQIVND (reference sequence). The CDR3 length is 14 residues. In nucleotides, the CDR3 is TGTGCCAGTAGTGTGGTAGGGGCGGCCGGCGAGCAGTACTTC. This translates into CASSVVGAAGEQYF.

This sequence joins TRBV4-2 and TRBJ1-5; 8 bases fit TRBD1. Germline values: CDR1 LGHNA, CDR2 YNFKEQ. The J segment lost 6 bases and the V segment lost 5 bases, leaving 9 bases of the junction unmatched. This CDR3 contains 15 residues. The CDR3 DNA follows: TGTGCCAGCAGCGAGAGGCAGGGGGCGCCTCAGCCCCAGCATTTT. Translation: CASSERQGAPQPQHF.

The chain uses TRBV29-1 and TRBJ2-2; D perhaps matches TRBD2 (6 bases). The CDR3 covers 14 residues. Germline V lookup: CDR1 SQVTM, CDR2 ANQGSEA. The germline V and J ends were trimmed by 7 bases and 2 bases, with 14 bases remaining between them. This CDR3 reads CSARGTVNTGELFF. CDR3 bases: TGCAGCGCCCGCGGGACTGTTAACACCGGGGAGCTGTTTTTT.

V is TRBV19 and J is TRBJ2-1; possible D gene TRBD1, 5 bases. The germline CDR1 and CDR2 sequences are LNHDA and SQIVND (reference sequence). The CDR3 consists of 16 residues. V lost 7 bases, J lost 3 bases, and 19 bases lay in between. CDR3 region: CASKGNSGDGYNEQFF. The CDR3 DNA reads as TGTGCCAGTAAGGGGAACTCCGGCGACGGCTACAATGAGCAGTTCTTC.

CDR3 coding DNA: TGTGCCAGTAGTCCGAATCCTCCACAGGTGGTGGTCGGGGAGCTGTTTTTT. This gives the protein CASSPNPPQVVVGELFF. The V gene is TRBV19, the J gene TRBJ2-2; perhaps TRBD1 as D (5 bases). The CDR3 consists of 17 residues. Germline V lookup: CDR1 LNHDA, CDR2 SQIVND (reference sequence). The V and J ends lost 5 bases and 7 bases respectively, with 23 bases between them. Complete variable domain (other parts from reference TRBV19 and TRBJ2-2): DGGITQSPKYLFRKEGQNVTLSCEQNLNHDAMYWYRQDPGQGLRLIYYSQIVNDFQKGDIAEGYSVSREKKESFPLTVTSAQKNPTAFYLCASSPNPPQVVVGELFFGEGSRLTVL.

There are a few counts of this clone. V usage is TRBV7-2 and J usage is TRBJ2-7; D might be TRBD2 (5 bases). The CDR3 covers 13 residues. Trimming took off 5 bases at V and 3 bases at J, with 11 bases between the two ends. Germline V gives CDR1 SGHTA, CDR2 FQGNSA. CDR3 amino acids: CASSPGRDYEQYF. CDR3 DNA: TGTGCCAGCAGCCCCGGACGGGACTACGAGCAGTACTTC.

The V call is TRBV30, the J call TRBJ2-2; D is unresolved. The germline V gene has CDR1 GTSNPN and CDR2 SVGIG (reference sequence). The CDR3 is 14 amino acids. Deletions cut 5 bases from V and 3 bases from J, with 13 bases between. CDR3 bases: TGTGCCTGGGCTCGGGTCCCGGACACCGGGGAGCTGTTTTTT. Translated, it gives CAWARVPDTGELFF.

This rearrangement joins TRBV7-2 to TRBJ1-1; no reliable D call. V was pared by 3 bases and J by 1 base, with 6 bases between. The V gene's germline CDR1 is SGHTA and CDR2 FQGNSA. The CDR3 contains 13 residues. As DNA, the CDR3 is TGTGCCAGCAGCTTTGGAGAGAACACTGAAGCTTTCTTT. Residues: CASSFGENTEAFF.

The chain recombines TRBV3-1 (or the pseudogene TRBV3-2) with TRBJ1-3; no reliable D call. Germline V gene sequence: CDR1 LGHDT, CDR2 YNNKEL (reference sequence). The V and J ends lost 1 base and 3 bases respectively, with 10 bases between them. CDR3 size: 15 residues. The CDR3 here is CASSQVWGGGNTIYF. The CDR3 DNA follows: TGTGCCAGCAGCCAAGTCTGGGGAGGTGGAAACACCATATATTTT.

This clone occurred a few times. The rearrangement joins TRBV11-1 to TRBJ2-7, with D unclear. The CDR3 spans 11 residues. V gave up 11 bases and J gave up 6 bases, with 14 bases separating them. CDR1 and CDR2 (germline): SGHAT, FQDESV (reference sequence). CDR3 in DNA: TGTGCCCCTAGAGTAGTCTGCGAGCAGTACTTC. Translation: CAPRVVCEQYF.

This clone was recorded a few times. V and J are TRBV15 and TRBJ2-1; the match to TRBD2 covers 10 bases. With 5 bases clipped from V and 5 bases from J, the junction kept 6 bases outside the gene matches. This CDR3 contains 15 residues. Germline CDR1 reads LNHNV; CDR2 reads YYDKDF (reference sequence). Written as DNA, the CDR3 is TGTGCCACCAGCTTCCTAGCGGGGGCCAACAATGAGCAGTTCTTC. Its protein is CATSFLAGANNEQFF.

The chain has TRBV19 and TRBJ1-2; TRBD1 might be the D (5 bases). The germline CDR1 and CDR2 sequences are LNHDA and SQIVND (reference sequence). Trimming took off 7 bases at V and 1 base at J, with 16 bases between the two ends. This CDR3 region has 15 residues. The DNA of the CDR3 is TGTGCCAGTACGACAGAGATATGGATTAACTATGGCTACACCTTC. Protein sequence: CASTTEIWINYGYTF.

This rearrangement joins TRBV29-1 to TRBJ2-6; 7 bases fit TRBD1. CDR1 and CDR2 (germline): SQVTM, ANQGSEA. This CDR3 is built from 16 residues. V shed 3 bases, J shed 5 bases, and the junction held 10 bases outside the gene matches. CDR3 protein: CSVDGQAHLRANVLTF. For the CDR3, the DNA is TGCAGCGTTGATGGACAGGCTCACTTACGGGCCAACGTCCTGACTTTC.

This chain joins TRBV7-3 and TRBJ2-1; TRBD2 matches at 11 bases. CDR3 length: 13 amino acids. The V and J ends lost 4 bases and 9 bases, in that order; junction bases with no gene match: 2. Per the germline V gene, CDR1 is SGHTA and CDR2 is FQGTGA. In DNA, the CDR3 is TGTGCCAGCAGCTCAGGACTAGCGGGTGAGCAGTTCTTC. Translation: CASSSGLAGEQFF.

The CDR3 is CASSYDSGRDTGELFF. Written as DNA, the CDR3 is TGTGCCAGCAGCTACGATAGCGGGAGAGACACCGGGGAGCTGTTTTTT. The gene calls are TRBV7-9 and TRBJ2-2, with 9 bases identical to TRBD2. The V segment lost 4 bases and the J segment 3 bases; nucleotides outside the gene matches: 6. The CDR3 has 16 residues. From germline, CDR1 is SEHNR and CDR2 FQNEAQ (reference sequence).

The chain employs TRBV5-1 and TRBJ2-7, with TRBD1 matching over 7 bases. CDR3 length equals 15 residues. Germline CDR1 and CDR2: SGHRS and YFSETQ. Trimming took 0 bases from V and 3 from J; bases not matched to a gene: 6. The CDR3 here is CASSLEPGGDYEQYF. DNA for the CDR3: TGCGCCAGCAGCTTGGAACCAGGGGGAGACTACGAGCAGTACTTC.